These T cell receptor beta chains were read from a single sample in a study of blood T cell repertoires in COVID-19. Using immunoSEQ multiplex PCR, the repertoire was profiled, and TCRdb retains in-frame clones only, with some absent. The table shows tens of thousands of clones, with over 75% occurring only once. The sequenced sample was peripheral blood. The receptors shown here come from a man in his 60s with active or convalescent COVID-19. Each CDR3 is given with its conserved first and last residue. The D gene is left open where the match is weak. A row's size may be missing; if present it is once, few, many or a size class.

j_call | clone_size | d_call | v_call | cdr3_nt | cdr3_aa
TRBJ2-7 | few | TRBD2 | TRBV5-6 | TGTGCCAGCACTAGCGGGAAAGCCTACGAGCAGTACTTC | CASTSGKAYEQYF
TRBJ1-6 | . | TRBD1 | TRBV10-3 | TGTGCCATCAGCTGGGACAGGACCTATAATTCACCCCTCCACTTT | CAISWDRTYNSPLHF
TRBJ2-7 | . | . | TRBV2 | TGTGCCAGCAGTGACCAAACCTACGAGCAGTACTTC | CASSDQTYEQYF
TRBJ2-5 | . | . | TRBV7-9 | TGTGCCAGCAGTCCAAAGGGGCCAGAGACCCAGTACTTC | CASSPKGPETQYF
TRBJ2-5 | . | TRBD1 | TRBV18 | TGTGCCAGCTCAGCCGGGACAGAAGAGACCCAGTACTTC | CASSAGTEETQYF
TRBJ2-3 | . | . | TRBV5-5 | TGTGCCAGCAGCTTGGCCACAGGAACAGATACGCAGTATTTT | CASSLATGTDTQYF
TRBJ1-2 | . | TRBD1 | TRBV28 | TGTGCCAGCAGTTTATCATTGACAGGGAATGGCTACACCTTC | CASSLSLTGNGYTF
TRBJ2-3 | . | . | TRBV6-4 | TGTGCCAGCAGCCCGGGACTCGGCTCCGATACGCAGTATTTT | CASSPGLGSDTQYF
TRBJ1-1 | . | . | TRBV10-1 | TGCGCCAGCAGTGAGTCAAATAGAGCCCTTGAAGCTTTCTTT | CASSESNRALEAFF
TRBJ2-2 | . | TRBD1 | TRBV12-5 | TGTGCTAGTGGCAAGACAGGGTCCACCGGGGAGCTGTTTTTT | CASGKTGSTGELFF
TRBJ2-7 | . | . | TRBV11-3 | TGTGCCAGCAGCTTAGGGCCGGAGGGCTACGAGCAGTACTTC | CASSLGPEGYEQYF
TRBJ2-7 | . | TRBD1 | TRBV18 | TGTGCCAGCTCACTTGACAGGGCGCTCGACGAGCAGTACTTC | CASSLDRALDEQYF
TRBJ1-1 | . | . | TRBV27 | TGTGCCAGCAGTAGGACAATCGTAATGAACACTGAAGCTTTCTTT | CASSRTIVMNTEAFF